These 3 T cell receptor beta chains were sequenced from one sample in a study of blood T cells in healthy people across ages. A J-beta primer mix and a sample-barcoded 5' primer were used in a second PCR of roughly 7 to 12 cycles. In TCRdb, the 5' RACE reads were re-called with MiXCR into one record per CDR3 protein. The table records roughly 650,000 distinct CDR3 sequences, around 32% of them present only once. Sequencing input: blood. The receptor source for this set is a woman older than 75 in good health.

This clonotype has a count of ten or more. J is TRBJ2-7 and V is TRBV30, with D tentatively TRBD1 or TRBD2 (5 bases each). This CDR3 is built from 12 residues. Germline V gene data show CDR1 as GTSNPN and CDR2 as SVGIG (reference sequence). V lost 2 bases to trimming and J lost 5 bases, with 10 bases between them. The CDR3 sequence is CAWSSLGDEQYF. As DNA, the CDR3 is TGTGCCTGGAGTTCCCTGGGGGACGAGCAGTACTTC.

Notes on this clonotype: One end of the junction is discordant with germline, which a read error may explain. V usage is TRBV7-2 and J usage is TRBJ2-5; TRBD1 matches at 8 bases. The tail of the sequence fits TRBJ2-7 better, so the J call may be wrong. CDR1 is SGHTA, CDR2 FQGNSA, per germline. This CDR3 spans 15 amino acids. The CDR3 region is CASSLATGVLYEQYF. The DNA for the CDR3 is TGTGCCAGCAGCCTAGCGACAGGGGTGCTATACGAGCAGTACTTC.

This clonotype was counted many times. The chain combines TRBV20-1 with TRBJ1-2; no firm D call. Trimming cost V 4 bases and J 7 bases, with 16 bases left between them. This CDR3 has 13 amino acids. From germline, CDR1 is DFQATT and CDR2 SNEGSKA (reference sequence). The chain's CDR3 is CSANRPGEFGYTF. CDR3 DNA sequence: TGCAGTGCTAATCGACCAGGCGAGTTTGGCTACACCTTC.